This T cell receptor beta chain is drawn from a study of blood T cell repertoires in COVID-19. V shed 6 bases and J shed 0 bases, with 12 bases lying between them. The germline CDR1 and CDR2 sequences are MNHEY and SVGEGT. The length of the CDR3 is 15 residues. How the authors handled the data: Reference gene primer amplification yielded estimated nucleated cell counts. Clones were read by immunoSEQ multiplex PCR, and TCRdb kept only the in-frame ones, dropping some. Clonal size and the V and J genes are those of that table, whereas D and trimming came from the DNA. This table has 30,000 to 45,000 clones, approximately 84% appearing once.

Sequencing was carried out using peripheral blood. This chain connects TRBV6-2 or TRBV6-3 to TRBJ1-5; D unclear. The sequence derives from a man at least 80 years old with active or convalescent COVID-19. Here the CDR3 DNA reads TGTGCCAGCAGCCAAATCATCGGTAGCAATCAGCCCCAGCATTTT. Protein sequence: CASSQIIGSNQPQHF.